These T cell receptor beta chains were read from a single sample in a study of blood T cells in healthy people across ages. TCRdb processed the 5' RACE reads anew with MiXCR; each CDR3 protein has one entry. This repertoire shows about 780,000 distinct CDR3 sequences, about half found once; its top ten account for approximately 18%. The sample consisted of blood. The receptors were sampled from a man at least 80 years old in good health. Both conserved end residues are part of each CDR3. The D gene is left open where the match is weak. Expanded clones are given a class, and other clones once, few, many or no size at all.

clone size	D gene	V gene	J gene	CDR3 length	CDR3 protein	CDR3 DNA
many	-	TRBV6-6	TRBJ2-3	15	CASSFGRAGTDTQYF	TGTGCCAGCAGTTTCGGCAGGGCGGGCACAGATACGCAGTATTTT
-	-	TRBV20-1	TRBJ2-3	16	CSARDNRGGHEDTQYF	TGCAGTGCTAGAGATAATAGGGGGGGGCACGAAGATACGCAGTATTTT
-	-	TRBV6-1	TRBJ1-1	16	CASRWGGANGNTEAFF	TGTGCCAGCAGGTGGGGGGGGGCTAACGGGAACACTGAAGCTTTCTTT
few	-	TRBV20-1	TRBJ2-7	13	CSAMEGSRYEQYF	TGCAGTGCTATGGAAGGGAGCCGGTACGAGCAGTACTTC
-	-	TRBV5-6	TRBJ2-1	14	CASSLHGSNNEQFF	TGTGCCAGCAGCTTGCACGGGAGTAACAATGAGCAGTTCTTC
few	TRBD1	TRBV27	TRBJ2-4	16	CASSSQLTGAGNIQYF	TGTGCCAGCAGTTCGCAACTGACAGGGGCAGGGAACATTCAGTACTTC
-	-	TRBV14	TRBJ2-3	14	CASKGSSSTDTQYF	TGTGCCAGCAAGGGGTCCTCTAGCACAGATACGCAGTATTTT
-	TRBD1	TRBV7-2	TRBJ2-7	13	CASSRTGSCEQYF	TGTGCCAGCAGCCGGACAGGGAGTTGCGAGCAGTACTTC
-	-	TRBV30	TRBJ1-2	10	CAWDTGVYTF	TGTGCCTGGGATACGGGAGTCTACACCTTC
once	TRBD2	TRBV25-1	TRBJ2-7	15	CASSEPGTSDHEQYF	TGTGCCAGCAGTGAGCCCGGGACTAGCGACCACGAGCAGTACTTC
-	-	TRBV9	TRBJ2-1	15	CASSGSGLPNNEQFF	TGTGCCAGCAGCGGTAGCGGACTCCCAAACAATGAGCAGTTCTTC
-	TRBD1	TRBV18	TRBJ1-5	15	CASPYWDRENQPQHF	TGTGCCAGCCCTTACTGGGACAGGGAGAATCAGCCCCAGCATTTT
-	TRBD2	TRBV5-5	TRBJ2-1	18	CASSLLYSGGGLYNEQFF	TGTGCCAGCAGCCTTTTATATTCGGGAGGGGGGCTATACAATGAGCAGTTCTTC
-	-	TRBV6-1	TRBJ1-6	19	CASSELIFGRSSYNSPLHF	TGTGCCAGCAGTGAATTAATCTTCGGACGGAGCTCCTATAATTCACCCCTCCACTTT
-	TRBD2	TRBV20-1	TRBJ2-1	16	CSARDRTSGTYNEQFF	TGCAGTGCTAGAGATCGTACTAGCGGGACGTACAATGAGCAGTTCTTC
many	-	TRBV27	TRBJ2-5	14	CASSRARLQETQYF	TGTGCCAGCAGTCGGGCGAGACTCCAAGAGACCCAGTACTTC
-	TRBD1	TRBV4-1	TRBJ1-1	15	CASSQEIQGGTEAFF	TGCGCCAGCAGCCAAGAAATACAGGGGGGGACTGAAGCTTTCTTT
many	TRBD1	TRBV12-3/TRBV12-4	TRBJ2-7	16	CASSLSWGDRVGEQYF	TGTGCCAGCAGTTTATCTTGGGGGGACAGGGTCGGCGAGCAGTACTTC
-	-	TRBV11-1	TRBJ2-7	14	CACSLPSGSYEQYF	TGTGCCTGCAGCCTCCCCTCCGGCTCCTACGAGCAGTACTTC
few	-	TRBV27	TRBJ2-5	13	CASRDGSPETQYF	TGTGCCAGCCGGGACGGATCGCCCGAGACCCAGTACTTC
-	TRBD1	TRBV5-1	TRBJ1-2	13	CASSYGTGGGYTF	TGCGCCAGCAGCTACGGGACAGGGGGAGGCTACACCTTC
-	-	TRBV28	TRBJ2-3	13	CASSFGSPDTQYF	TGTGCCAGCAGTTTTGGGTCTCCGGATACGCAGTATTTT
-	-	TRBV3-1	TRBJ2-1	17	CASSPGTGGVATNEQFF	TGTGCCAGCAGCCCCGGAACAGGGGGGGTGGCTACAAATGAGCAGTTCTTC
-	-	TRBV29-1	TRBJ2-7	13	CSVETAEAYEQYF	TGCAGCGTTGAAACAGCGGAGGCCTACGAGCAGTACTTC
-	TRBD2	TRBV7-2	TRBJ2-1	16	CASRRPLAGGPNEQFF	TGTGCCAGCAGGCGCCCCCTAGCGGGAGGGCCGAATGAGCAGTTCTTC
-	TRBD2	TRBV20-1	TRBJ2-3	16	CSAQAGTSGHTDTQYF	TGCAGTGCTCAAGCCGGGACTAGCGGGCACACAGATACGCAGTATTTT
few	TRBD1	TRBV10-3	TRBJ2-1	17	CAISVQPPGGGFNEQFF	TGTGCCATCAGTGTCCAACCTCCAGGGGGTGGCTTTAATGAGCAGTTCTTC